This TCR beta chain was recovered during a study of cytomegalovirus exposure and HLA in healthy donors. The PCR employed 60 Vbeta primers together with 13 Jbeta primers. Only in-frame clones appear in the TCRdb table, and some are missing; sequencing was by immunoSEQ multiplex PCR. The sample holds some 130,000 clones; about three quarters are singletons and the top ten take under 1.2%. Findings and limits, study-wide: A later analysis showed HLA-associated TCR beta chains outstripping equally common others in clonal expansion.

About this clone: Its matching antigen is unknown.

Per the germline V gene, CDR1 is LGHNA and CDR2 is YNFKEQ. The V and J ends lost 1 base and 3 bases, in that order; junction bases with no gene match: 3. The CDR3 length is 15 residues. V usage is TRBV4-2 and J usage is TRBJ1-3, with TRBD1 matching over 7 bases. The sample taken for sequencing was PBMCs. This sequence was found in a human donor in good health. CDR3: CASSQVTGDGNTIYF. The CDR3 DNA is TGTGCCAGCAGCCAAGTTACAGGGGATGGAAACACCATATATTTT.